This T cell receptor (beta chain) was obtained from a study of blood T cell repertoires in COVID-19. The CDR3 is 13 amino acids. Per the germline V gene, CDR1 is MNHEY and CDR2 is SVGAGI. The V end was cut by 6 bases, the J end by 8 bases, with 16 bases between. The protocol was immunoSEQ multiplex PCR, while the TCRdb copy is restricted to in-frame clones and leaves out a portion. The repertoire includes roughly 120,000 clones, roughly 90% of them detected once, and 4.6% sits in the top ten. The TCR sequence derives from a man between 60 and 70 years old with COVID-19, enrolled during active disease. The specimen sequenced was peripheral blood. The chain employs TRBV6-5 and TRBJ1-2; D gene uncertain. The CDR3 DNA reads TGTGCCAGCAGCCTAAAACGCGGTGGCGGCTACACCTTC. It is translated as CASSLKRGGGYTF.